These 3 T cell receptor beta chains originate from one sample sequenced in a study of T cell changes during pregnancy in multiple sclerosis. Clones were read by immunoSEQ multiplex PCR, and TCRdb kept only the in-frame ones, dropping some. Of approximately 73,000 clones in the sample, approximately 92% are singletons; the top ten hold 0.2% to 0.25%. The source was CD4+ T cells from peripheral blood mononuclear cells, collected before pregnancy. These receptors came from a female donor with multiple sclerosis, enrolled in a pregnancy study.

The gene calls are TRBV10-1 and TRBJ2-3; 7 nucleotides match TRBD2. Germline trimming cut 5 bases from V and 6 bases from J; bases unmatched to any gene: 11. The germline CDR1 and CDR2 sequences are WNHNN and SYGVQD (reference sequence). This CDR3 spans 15 amino acids. The DNA of the CDR3 is TGCGCCAGCAGTACCAGCCCGACTAGCTCGGATACGCAGTATTTT. It encodes CASSTSPTSSDTQYF.

This sequence joins TRBV6-1 and TRBJ2-5; 12 bases are shared with TRBD2. V lost 0 bases, J lost 2 bases, and 7 bases stayed unmatched. This CDR3 contains 18 residues. The germline V gene encodes CDR1 MNHNS and CDR2 SASEGT. This CDR3 reads CASSEAPPGLAGQETQYF. The CDR3 DNA reads TGTGCCAGCAGTGAAGCCCCACCTGGACTAGCGGGACAAGAGACCCAGTACTTC.

J is TRBJ2-3 and V is TRBV12-5, with 7 bases matching TRBD2. Trimming at V came to 0 bases and at J to 5 bases, leaving 5 bases not matched to a gene. From germline, CDR1 is LGHNT and CDR2 FRNRAP. The CDR3 extends over 15 amino acids. The DNA of the CDR3 is TGTGCTAGTGGTTTGGTAATTTCGGGGGGAGATACGCAGTATTTT. It specifies CASGLVISGGDTQYF.